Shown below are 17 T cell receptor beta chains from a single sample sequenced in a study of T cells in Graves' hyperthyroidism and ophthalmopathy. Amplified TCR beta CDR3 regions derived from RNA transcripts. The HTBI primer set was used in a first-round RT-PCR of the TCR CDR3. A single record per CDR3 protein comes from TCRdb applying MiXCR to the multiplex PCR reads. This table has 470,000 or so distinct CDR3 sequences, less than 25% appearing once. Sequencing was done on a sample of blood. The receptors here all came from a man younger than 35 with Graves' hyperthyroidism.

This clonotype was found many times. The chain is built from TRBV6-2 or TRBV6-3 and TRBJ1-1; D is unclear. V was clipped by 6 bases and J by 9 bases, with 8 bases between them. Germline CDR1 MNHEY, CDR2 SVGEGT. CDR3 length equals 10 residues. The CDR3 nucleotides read TGTGCCAGCAGCAGAGAGAAAGCTTTCTTT. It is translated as CASSREKAFF.

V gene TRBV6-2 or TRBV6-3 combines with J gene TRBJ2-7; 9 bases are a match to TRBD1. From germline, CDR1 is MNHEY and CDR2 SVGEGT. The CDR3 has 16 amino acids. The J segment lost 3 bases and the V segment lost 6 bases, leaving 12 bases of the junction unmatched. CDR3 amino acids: CASSYGKTGGRYEQYF. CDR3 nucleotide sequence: TGTGCCAGCAGCTACGGGAAAACAGGGGGCCGCTACGAGCAGTACTTC.

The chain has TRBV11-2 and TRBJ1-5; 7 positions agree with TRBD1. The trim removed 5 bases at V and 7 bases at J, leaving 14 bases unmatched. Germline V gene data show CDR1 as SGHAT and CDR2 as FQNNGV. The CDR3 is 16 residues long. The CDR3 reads CASSRHLTGIGQPQHF. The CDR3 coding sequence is TGTGCCAGCAGCCGACATTTGACAGGGATCGGCCAGCCCCAGCATTTT.

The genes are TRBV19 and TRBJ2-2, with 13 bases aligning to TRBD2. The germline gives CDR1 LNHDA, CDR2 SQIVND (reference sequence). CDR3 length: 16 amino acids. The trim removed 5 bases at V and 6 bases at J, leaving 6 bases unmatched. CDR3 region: CASSPRTSGSAGELFF. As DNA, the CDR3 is TGTGCCAGTAGTCCCCGGACTAGCGGGAGCGCCGGGGAGCTGTTTTTT.

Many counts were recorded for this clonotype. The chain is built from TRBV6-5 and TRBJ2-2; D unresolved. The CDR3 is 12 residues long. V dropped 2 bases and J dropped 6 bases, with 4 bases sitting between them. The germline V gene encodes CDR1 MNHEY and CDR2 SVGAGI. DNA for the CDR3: TGTGCCAGCAGTTACGGGGCCGGGGAGCTGTTTTTT. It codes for CASSYGAGELFF.

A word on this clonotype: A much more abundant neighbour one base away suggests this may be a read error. DNA of the CDR3: TGTGCCAGCATTTCGACAGGGGGGAACACTGAAGCTTTCTTT. Translation: CASISTGGNTEAFF. This rearrangement joins TRBV6-5 to TRBJ1-1; 9 bases map to TRBD1. Germline V gene data show CDR1 as MNHEY and CDR2 as SVGAGI. This CDR3 has 14 amino acids. Germline trimming cut 7 bases from V and 1 base from J; bases unmatched to any gene: 4.

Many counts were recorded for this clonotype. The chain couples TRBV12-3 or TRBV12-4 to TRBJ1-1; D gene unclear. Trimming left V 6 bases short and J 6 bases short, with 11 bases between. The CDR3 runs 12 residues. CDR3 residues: CASRNEGSEAFF. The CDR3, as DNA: TGTGCCAGCAGAAATGAAGGTTCTGAAGCTTTCTTT.

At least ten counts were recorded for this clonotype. The CDR3 spells CASRDGQGGEQYF. As DNA, the CDR3 is TGTGCCAGCAGAGATGGACAGGGAGGCGAGCAGTACTTC. The rearrangement joins TRBV28 to TRBJ2-7, with 8 nucleotides matching TRBD1. This CDR3 has 13 amino acids. The germline V gene encodes CDR1 MDHEN and CDR2 SYDVKM. Trimming took 6 bases from V and 6 from J; bases not matched to a gene: 7.

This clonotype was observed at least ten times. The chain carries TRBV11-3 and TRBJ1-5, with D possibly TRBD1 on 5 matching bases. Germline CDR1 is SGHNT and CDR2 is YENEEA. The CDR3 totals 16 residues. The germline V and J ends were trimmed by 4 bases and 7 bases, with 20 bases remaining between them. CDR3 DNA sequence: TGTGCCAGCAGCTCAGAGGCGGGGCAGGGACGGCAGCCCCAGCATTTT. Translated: CASSSEAGQGRQPQHF.

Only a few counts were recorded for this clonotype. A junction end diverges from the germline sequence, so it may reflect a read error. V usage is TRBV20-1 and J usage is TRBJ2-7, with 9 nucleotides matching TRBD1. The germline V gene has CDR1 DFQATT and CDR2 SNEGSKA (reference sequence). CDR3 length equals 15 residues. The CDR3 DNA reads TGCAGTGCTAGTCCCCCGGGACAGGGCCCTTACGGGCAGTACTTC. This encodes CSASPPGQGPYGQYF.

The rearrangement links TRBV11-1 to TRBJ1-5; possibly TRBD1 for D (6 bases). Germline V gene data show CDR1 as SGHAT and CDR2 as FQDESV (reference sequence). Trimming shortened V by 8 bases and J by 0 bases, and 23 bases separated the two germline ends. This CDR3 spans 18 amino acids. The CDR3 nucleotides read TGTGCCAGCGGGTCGGGACATGCGGGGGTCGATAGCAATCAGCCCCAGCATTTT. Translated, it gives CASGSGHAGVDSNQPQHF.

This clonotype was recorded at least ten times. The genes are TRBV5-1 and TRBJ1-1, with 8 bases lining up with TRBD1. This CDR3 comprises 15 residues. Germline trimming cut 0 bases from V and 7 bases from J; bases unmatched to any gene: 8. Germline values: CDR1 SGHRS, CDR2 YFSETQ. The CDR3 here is CASSLEGRGQGEAFF. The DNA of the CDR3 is TGCGCCAGCAGCTTGGAAGGCAGGGGGCAGGGTGAAGCTTTCTTT.

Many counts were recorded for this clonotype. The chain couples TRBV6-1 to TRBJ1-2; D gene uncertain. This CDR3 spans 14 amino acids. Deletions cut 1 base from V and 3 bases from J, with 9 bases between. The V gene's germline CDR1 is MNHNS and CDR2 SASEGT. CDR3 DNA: TGTGCCAGCAGTGAAGGTAAACCGGACTATGGCTACACCTTC. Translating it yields CASSEGKPDYGYTF.

CDR3 sequence reads: CASMKTGMSYEQYF. In DNA form, the CDR3 reads TGTGCCAGCATGAAGACAGGGATGTCCTACGAGCAGTACTTC. This chain joins TRBV2 and TRBJ2-7; 7 bases align to TRBD1. Germline lookup yields CDR1 SNHLY and CDR2 FYNNEI. Trimming at V came to 7 bases and at J to 1 base, leaving 7 bases not matched to a gene. The CDR3 contains 14 residues.

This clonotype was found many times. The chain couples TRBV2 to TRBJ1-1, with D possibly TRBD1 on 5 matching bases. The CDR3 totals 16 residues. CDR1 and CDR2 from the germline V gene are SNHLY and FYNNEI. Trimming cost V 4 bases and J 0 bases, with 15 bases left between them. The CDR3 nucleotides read TGTGCCAGCAGTGGAGGGGTCTTACACCTGAACACTGAAGCTTTCTTT. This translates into CASSGGVLHLNTEAFF.

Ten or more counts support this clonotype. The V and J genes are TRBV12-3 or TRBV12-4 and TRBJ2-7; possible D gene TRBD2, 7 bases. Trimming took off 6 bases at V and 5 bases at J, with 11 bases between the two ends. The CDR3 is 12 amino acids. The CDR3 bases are TGTGCCAGCAGCGGGGGGCCCAACGAGCAGTACTTC. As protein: CASSGGPNEQYF.

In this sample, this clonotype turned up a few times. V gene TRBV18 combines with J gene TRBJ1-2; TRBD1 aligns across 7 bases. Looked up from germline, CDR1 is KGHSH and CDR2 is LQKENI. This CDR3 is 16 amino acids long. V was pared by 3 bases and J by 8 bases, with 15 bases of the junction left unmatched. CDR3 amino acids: CASSPAATGYDGGYTF. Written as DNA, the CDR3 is TGTGCCAGCTCACCTGCGGCGACAGGGTATGATGGAGGCTACACCTTC.